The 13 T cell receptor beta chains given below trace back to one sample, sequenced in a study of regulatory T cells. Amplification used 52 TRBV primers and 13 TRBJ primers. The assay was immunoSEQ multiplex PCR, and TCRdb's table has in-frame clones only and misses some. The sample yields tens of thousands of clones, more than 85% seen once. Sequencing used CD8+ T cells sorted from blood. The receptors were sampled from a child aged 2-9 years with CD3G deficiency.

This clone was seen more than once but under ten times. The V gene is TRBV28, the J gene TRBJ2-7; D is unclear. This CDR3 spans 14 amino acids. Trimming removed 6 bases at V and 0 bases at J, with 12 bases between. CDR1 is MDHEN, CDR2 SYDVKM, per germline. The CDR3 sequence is CASSRVGSSYEQYF. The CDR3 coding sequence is TGTGCCAGCAGCCGGGTGGGAAGCTCCTACGAGCAGTACTTC.

The CDR3 DNA sequence: TGTGCCAGCAGTGAAACGGGGTCAGGATCCTACGAGCAGTACTTC. It translates to CASSETGSGSYEQYF. The J gene is TRBJ2-7, the V gene TRBV6-1, with D possibly matching TRBD2 (5 bases). The CDR3 runs 15 residues. V was clipped by 2 bases and J by 1 base, with 12 bases between them. Germline lookup yields CDR1 MNHNS and CDR2 SASEGT.

The CDR3 reads CASSSRGRGEAFF. The CDR3 region has the DNA TGTGCCAGCAGTTCCAGGGGGCGAGGTGAAGCTTTCTTT. The V and J genes are TRBV28 and TRBJ1-1; 8 bases match TRBD1. This CDR3 region has 13 residues. The ends lost 4 bases at V and 7 bases at J; junction bases unmatched: 5. In germline, CDR1 is MDHEN, CDR2 SYDVKM.

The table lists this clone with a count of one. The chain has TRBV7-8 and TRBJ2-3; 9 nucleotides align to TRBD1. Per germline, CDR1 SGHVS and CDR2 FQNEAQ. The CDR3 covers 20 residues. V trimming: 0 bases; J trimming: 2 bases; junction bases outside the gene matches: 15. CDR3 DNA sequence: TGTGCCAGCAGCTTAGCCCCCTACAGGGGGCTGAGTAGGTTCACAGATACGCAGTATTTT. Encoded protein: CASSLAPYRGLSRFTDTQYF.

CDR3 nucleotides: TGTGCCAGCAGTTCCGGGGGCGGCGGCGAGCAGTACTTC. Translated: CASSSGGGGEQYF. This chain links TRBV28 with TRBJ2-7; D tentatively fits TRBD1 or TRBD2 (6 bases each). Between the trimmed V and J ends, which lost 4 bases and 6 bases, there was a span of 13 bases. There are 13 residues in the CDR3. The germline V gene encodes CDR1 MDHEN and CDR2 SYDVKM.

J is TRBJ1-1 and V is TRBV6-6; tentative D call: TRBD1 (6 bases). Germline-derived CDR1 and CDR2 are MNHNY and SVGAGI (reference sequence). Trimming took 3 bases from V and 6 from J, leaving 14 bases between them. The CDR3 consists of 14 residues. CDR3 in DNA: TGTGCCAGCAGTTATACGGGGAGGGGGGCTGAAGCTTTCTTT. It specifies CASSYTGRGAEAFF.

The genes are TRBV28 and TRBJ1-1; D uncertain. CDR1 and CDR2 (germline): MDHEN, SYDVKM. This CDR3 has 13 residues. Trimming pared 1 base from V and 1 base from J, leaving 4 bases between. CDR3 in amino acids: CASSLYGNTEAFF. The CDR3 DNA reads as TGTGCCAGCAGTTTATACGGGAACACTGAAGCTTTCTTT. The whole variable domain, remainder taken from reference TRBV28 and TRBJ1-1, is DVKVTQSSRYLVKRTGEKVFLECVQDMDHENMFWYRQDPGLGLRLIYFSYDVKMKEKGDIPEGYSVSREKKERFSLILESASTNQTSMYLCASSLYGNTEAFFGQGTRLTVV.

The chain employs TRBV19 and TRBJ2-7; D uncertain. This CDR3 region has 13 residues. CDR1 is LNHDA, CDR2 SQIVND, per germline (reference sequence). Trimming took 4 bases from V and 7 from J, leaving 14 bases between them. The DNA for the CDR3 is TGTGCCAGTAGTAAAGCCTCCTTCGGAGAGCAGTACTTC. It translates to CASSKASFGEQYF. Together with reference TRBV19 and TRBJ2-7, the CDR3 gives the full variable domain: DGGITQSPKYLFRKEGQNVTLSCEQNLNHDAMYWYRQDPGQGLRLIYYSQIVNDFQKGDIAEGYSVSREKKESFPLTVTSAQKNPTAFYLCASSKASFGEQYFGPGTRLTVT.

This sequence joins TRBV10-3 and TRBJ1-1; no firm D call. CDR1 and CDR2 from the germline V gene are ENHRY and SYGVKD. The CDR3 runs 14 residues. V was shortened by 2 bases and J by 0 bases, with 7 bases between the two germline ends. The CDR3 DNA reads TGTGCCATCAGTGAGGGACGGGTGAACACTGAAGCTTTCTTT. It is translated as CAISEGRVNTEAFF.

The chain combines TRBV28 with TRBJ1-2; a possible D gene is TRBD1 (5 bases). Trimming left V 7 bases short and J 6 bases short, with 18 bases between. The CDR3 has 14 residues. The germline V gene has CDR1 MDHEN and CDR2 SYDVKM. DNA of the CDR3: TGTGCCAGCACCCACCGGGGGTGGGTGAATGGCTACACCTTC. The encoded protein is CASTHRGWVNGYTF.

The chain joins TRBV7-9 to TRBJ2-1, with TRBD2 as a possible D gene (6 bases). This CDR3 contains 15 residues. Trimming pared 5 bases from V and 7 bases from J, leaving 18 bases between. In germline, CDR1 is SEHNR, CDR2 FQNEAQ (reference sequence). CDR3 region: CASSRSRGIENEQFF. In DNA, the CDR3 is TGTGCCAGCAGCCGTTCGCGGGGTATTGAGAATGAGCAGTTCTTC.

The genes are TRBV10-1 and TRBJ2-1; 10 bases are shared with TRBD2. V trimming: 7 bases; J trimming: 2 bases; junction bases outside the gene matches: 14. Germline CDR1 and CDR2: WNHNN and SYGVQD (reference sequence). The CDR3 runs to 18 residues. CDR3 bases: TGCGCCAGCAAGATTCCAATTCTACTAGCGGGGACCTACAATGAGCAGTTCTTC. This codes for CASKIPILLAGTYNEQFF.

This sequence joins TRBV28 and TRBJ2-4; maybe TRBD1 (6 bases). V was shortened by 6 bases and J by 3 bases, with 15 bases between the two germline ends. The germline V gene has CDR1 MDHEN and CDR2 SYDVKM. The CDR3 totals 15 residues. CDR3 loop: CASSNLRGGKNIQYF. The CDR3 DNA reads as TGTGCCAGCAGCAACCTTCGAGGGGGCAAAAACATTCAGTACTTC.